This TCR beta chain was sequenced in a study of blood T cell repertoires in COVID-19. Looking at the study overall: T cells, B-cell-depleted T cells, or PBMCs provided the cDNA or gDNA that served as material.

In the study's own analysis: The assay estimated nucleated cells by amplifying reference gene primers. Measured with immunoSEQ multiplex PCR; TCRdb has only the in-frame clones, and not every one. The V and J calls and the clone size are those of that table, but D and trimming were determined from the DNA. The sample lists about 120,000 clones, 80% to 90% occurring once. Looked up from germline, CDR1 is SGHRS and CDR2 is YFSETQ. V lost 0 bases and J lost 5; bases outside the gene matches: 6. The CDR3 loop spans 15 amino acids. The chain has TRBV5-1 and TRBJ2-5; 8 bases are shared with TRBD2. Input material: peripheral blood. The receptor's source is a man in his 70s with active or convalescent COVID-19. The CDR3 here is CASSLAGGARETQYF. CDR3 in DNA: TGCGCCAGCAGCTTGGCGGGAGGGGCACGGGAGACCCAGTACTTC.